This T cell receptor (beta chain) stems from a study of shared clonotypes between healthy human individuals. Study-level points and caveats: Naive subsets tended to show greater estimated richness than memory subsets. Rarefaction gave evidence that sorted-subset sequencing remained incomplete despite large depth.

Germline V gene data show CDR1 as SGHRS and CDR2 as YFSETQ. V gave up 3 bases and J gave up 1 base; unmatched junction bases: 7. CDR3 length equals 16 residues. The assay was carried out at the deep level. TCRdb's copy holds only in-frame clones and misses some; the assay was immunoSEQ multiplex PCR. The sample consists of roughly 2.1 million clones, approximately 94% of them appearing once. The naive CD8 population came from CD45RO-negative cells selected for CCR7, without terminally differentiated effector memory CD45RA+ cells. Every one of the donors was a Caucasian adult that lived in Nashville, Tennessee. As concerns this clone: Its antigen is unknown.

The V and J genes are TRBV5-1 and TRBJ2-3, with 8 bases matching TRBD1. Sequenced sample: naive CD8+ T cells from PBMCs. This receptor was taken from a man in his late teens or twenties in good health. Some clones in this sample may be carry-over from other donors' samples. The CDR3 loop is CASSSRTGPGTDTQYF. CDR3 in DNA: TGCGCCAGCAGCTCACGGACAGGGCCTGGCACAGATACGCAGTATTTT. The variable domain in full, completed from reference TRBV5-1 and TRBJ2-3, reads KAGVTQTPRYLIKTRGQQVTLSCSPISGHRSVSWYQQTPGQGLQFLFEYFSETQRNKGNFPGRFSGRQFSNSRSEMNVSTLELGDSALYLCASSSRTGPGTDTQYFGPGTRLTVL.